The 24 T cell receptor beta chains below all came from one sample that was sequenced in a study of T cells in Graves' hyperthyroidism and ophthalmopathy. Template material for amplifying TCR beta CDR3 regions consisted of RNA transcripts. The HTBI primer set was used in a first-round RT-PCR of the TCR CDR3. Each CDR3 protein gets one entry after TCRdb re-called the multiplex PCR reads with MiXCR. The sample holds approximately 520,000 distinct CDR3 sequences; around 22% are singletons and the top ten take about 10%. Sequenced sample: blood. These receptors were obtained from a woman aged 25 to 39 with Graves' ophthalmopathy.

The chain combines TRBV28 with TRBJ1-1; 8 nucleotides align to TRBD1. The ends lost 3 bases at V and 2 bases at J; junction bases unmatched: 8. There are 16 residues in the CDR3. Looked up from germline, CDR1 is MDHEN and CDR2 is SYDVKM. CDR3: CASSFYTPGGNTEAFF. In DNA, the CDR3 is TGTGCCAGCAGTTTCTACACCCCAGGGGGCAACACTGAAGCTTTCTTT.

V gene TRBV6-2 or TRBV6-3 combines with J gene TRBJ1-1, with a tentative D call TRBD1 (5 bases). Trimming stripped 0 bases from V and 3 bases from J, with 20 bases between. Germline-derived CDR1 and CDR2 are MNHEY and SVGEGT. The CDR3 runs to 18 residues. This CDR3 is CASSYSYLSGNGDTEAFF. The DNA of the CDR3 is TGTGCCAGCAGTTACTCGTACCTTTCAGGGAACGGGGACACTGAAGCTTTCTTT.

The chain employs TRBV6-2 or TRBV6-3 and TRBJ2-5, with TRBD2 identical over 8 bases. Germline CDR1 MNHEY, CDR2 SVGEGT. The CDR3 loop spans 18 amino acids. Trimming removed 6 bases from V and 2 bases from J; junction bases left unmatched: 17. The CDR3 sequence: CASSRRSWREASQETQYF. The CDR3, as DNA: TGTGCCAGCAGCAGACGGAGTTGGCGGGAGGCTAGTCAAGAGACCCAGTACTTC.

This chain joins TRBV5-1 and TRBJ1-2; D gene ambiguous. CDR1 and CDR2 (germline): SGHRS, YFSETQ. This CDR3 comprises 13 residues. Trimming cost V 3 bases and J 0 bases, with 6 bases left between them. For the CDR3, the DNA is TGCGCCAGCAGCTCGGAGGCTAACTATGGCTACACCTTC. Translating it yields CASSSEANYGYTF.

This chain connects TRBV6-1 to TRBJ1-1; D remains ambiguous. This CDR3 is built from 13 residues. CDR1 and CDR2 (germline): MNHNS, SASEGT. V was shortened by 6 bases and J by 4 bases, with 12 bases between the two germline ends. CDR3 bases: TGTGCCAGCAGCCCCGACCTATTCACTGAAGCTTTCTTT. Protein sequence: CASSPDLFTEAFF.

The chain couples TRBV3-1 to TRBJ1-5; no reliable D call. Germline-derived CDR1 and CDR2 are LGHDT and YNNKEL (reference sequence). The CDR3 spans 14 residues. Deletions cut 3 bases from V and 2 bases from J, with 8 bases between. The CDR3 is CASSHELGNQPQHF. For the CDR3, the DNA is TGTGCCAGCAGCCACGAGTTAGGCAATCAGCCCCAGCATTTT.

This sequence joins TRBV5-1 and TRBJ2-2; TRBD2 matches 10 bases. The J segment lost 10 bases and the V segment lost 0 bases, leaving 6 bases of the junction unmatched. Per the germline V gene, CDR1 is SGHRS and CDR2 is YFSETQ. The CDR3 is 15 amino acids. The CDR3: CASSLERGGPEELFF. CDR3 coding DNA: TGCGCCAGCAGCTTGGAGCGGGGGGGCCCCGAGGAGCTGTTTTTT.

This clonotype has ten or more counts. The V gene is TRBV5-8, the J gene TRBJ1-2; D is unresolved. CDR3 length equals 14 residues. V lost 1 base to trimming and J lost 4 bases, with 11 bases between them. CDR1 SGHTS and CDR2 YDEGEE come from the germline V gene. CDR3 sequence reads: CASSLYPRFYGYTF. In nucleotides, the CDR3 is TGTGCCAGCAGCTTGTATCCCAGGTTCTATGGCTACACCTTC. The full variable domain, its missing parts supplied by reference TRBV5-8 and TRBJ1-2, is EAGVTQSPTHLIKTRGQQATLRCSPISGHTSVYWYQQALGLGLQFLLWYDEGEERNRGNFPPRFSGRQFPNYSSELNVNALELEDSALYLCASSLYPRFYGYTFGSGTRLTVV.

The chain couples TRBV3-1 to TRBJ2-7; D possibly corresponds to TRBD1 (5 bases). The CDR3 is 14 amino acids. V was cut by 7 bases and J by 1 base, with 14 bases left in between. From germline, CDR1 is LGHDT and CDR2 YNNKEL (reference sequence). CDR3 in amino acids: CASTRTMRSYEQYF. The CDR3, as DNA: TGTGCCAGCACCAGGACAATGAGGTCCTACGAGCAGTACTTC.

This clonotype was detected only a few times. J is TRBJ2-7 and V is TRBV4-1; D not certain. The CDR3 covers 13 residues. The V and J ends lost 3 bases and 3 bases respectively, with 9 bases between them. Per germline, CDR1 MGHRA and CDR2 YSYEKL. CDR3 nucleotide sequence: TGCGCCAGCAGCCATCCGAACAGCTACGAGCAGTACTTC. Amino acid sequence: CASSHPNSYEQYF.

The table lists this clonotype with many counts. This rearrangement joins TRBV27 to TRBJ1-5; TRBD1 matches at 7 bases. The CDR3 is 16 residues long. With 5 bases clipped from V and 3 bases from J, the junction kept 10 bases outside the gene matches. The germline CDR1 and CDR2 sequences are MNHEY and SMNVEV (reference sequence). CDR3 DNA: TGTGCCAGCAGTCTTCTGGGGACAGCTCACAATCAGCCCCAGCATTTT. Its translation: CASSLLGTAHNQPQHF.

This clonotype was seen repeatedly, ten times or more. The chain employs TRBV5-1 and TRBJ1-1; no reliable D call. V gave up 6 bases and J gave up 1 base, with 10 bases separating them. CDR1 SGHRS and CDR2 YFSETQ come from the germline V gene. This CDR3 contains 13 residues. The DNA for the CDR3 is TGCGCCAGCATTGGGTTAACGAACACTGAAGCTTTCTTT. Protein sequence: CASIGLTNTEAFF.

The chain recombines TRBV12-3 or TRBV12-4 with TRBJ1-1; a possible D gene is TRBD1 (5 bases). V gave up 5 bases and J gave up 3 bases, with 10 bases separating them. CDR3 length: 13 amino acids. DNA of the CDR3: TGTGCCAGCAGTCGTCTAGGGGACACTGAAGCTTTCTTT. This translates into CASSRLGDTEAFF.

This clonotype has ten or more counts. The chain employs TRBV20-1 and TRBJ1-2; D may be TRBD1 (6 bases). The V and J ends lost 0 bases and 3 bases respectively, with 11 bases between them. This CDR3 has 14 amino acids. Germline-derived CDR1 and CDR2 are DFQATT and SNEGSKA (reference sequence). The CDR3 sequence is CSARDSPGDYGYTF. The DNA for the CDR3 is TGCAGTGCTAGAGATTCCCCAGGGGACTATGGCTACACCTTC.

The gene calls are TRBV20-1 and TRBJ1-5, with unresolved D. Germline V CDR1 and CDR2: DFQATT, SNEGSKA (reference sequence). Trimming left V 6 bases short and J 1 base short, with 7 bases between. This CDR3 region has 12 residues. This CDR3 reads CSAGISNQPQHF. As DNA, the CDR3 is TGCAGTGCCGGGATAAGCAATCAGCCCCAGCATTTT.

This clonotype has at least ten counts. V gene TRBV6-5 combines with J gene TRBJ2-3; 11 bases fit TRBD2. The CDR3 has 17 residues. The V segment lost 4 bases and the J segment 2 bases; nucleotides outside the gene matches: 8. The germline gives CDR1 MNHEY, CDR2 SVGAGI. The CDR3 DNA is TGTGCCAGCAGTTCGCTCCTAGCGGGGGGATACACAGATACGCAGTATTTT. Translated: CASSSLLAGGYTDTQYF.

This clonotype was detected a few times. This chain links TRBV12-3 or TRBV12-4 with TRBJ1-2; tentatively, D is TRBD1 (6 bases). The CDR3 runs 14 residues. Trimming took off 6 bases at V and 4 bases at J, with 15 bases between the two ends. The CDR3 is CASRPYGGVYGYTF. CDR3 coding DNA: TGTGCCAGCAGGCCATACGGGGGCGTCTATGGCTACACCTTC.

At least ten counts were recorded for this clonotype. At one of its ends the junction is not consistent with the germline gene, which may arise from a read error. V and J are TRBV5-6 and TRBJ1-1; maybe TRBD1 (6 bases). Germline CDR1 reads SGHDT; CDR2 reads YYEEEE. CDR3 length equals 16 residues. DNA for the CDR3: TGTGCCAACAGCCCAAGGGGGGCTGGGGTAGGCACTGAAGCTTTCTTT. It translates to CANSPRGAGVGTEAFF.

V gene TRBV6-1 combines with J gene TRBJ1-1, with a weak D call TRBD1 (6 bases). Germline V lookup: CDR1 MNHNS, CDR2 SASEGT. Deletions cut 6 bases from V and 4 bases from J, with 15 bases between. The CDR3 loop spans 14 amino acids. The CDR3 loop reads CASRRQVTGTEAFF. The CDR3 coding sequence is TGTGCCAGCAGGAGACAGGTAACCGGCACTGAAGCTTTCTTT.

V is TRBV20-1 and J is TRBJ1-2; TRBD1 matches at 7 bases. Germline assignment: CDR1 DFQATT and CDR2 SNEGSKA (reference sequence). The length of the CDR3 is 13 residues. Trimming removed 3 bases from V and 7 bases from J; junction bases left unmatched: 8. CDR3 region: CSARGDAGGGYTF. In DNA form, the CDR3 reads TGCAGTGCTAGGGGTGATGCAGGGGGTGGCTACACCTTC.

The chain has TRBV6-1 and TRBJ1-1; the match to TRBD1 covers 7 bases. The germline V gene has CDR1 MNHNS and CDR2 SASEGT. This CDR3 is built from 15 residues. J gave up 6 bases and V 3 bases, and 10 bases lay outside the gene matches. CDR3 region: CASSEGTGVRPEAFF. The CDR3 DNA follows: TGTGCCAGCAGTGAGGGTACAGGGGTACGTCCTGAAGCTTTCTTT.

This clonotype was detected many times. V and J are TRBV5-1 and TRBJ1-2, with 10 bases aligning to TRBD1. CDR1 and CDR2 from the germline V gene are SGHRS and YFSETQ. The CDR3 runs to 16 residues. V lost 3 bases to trimming and J lost 4 bases; unmatched junction nucleotides: 9. CDR3 DNA sequence: TGCGCCAGCAGCTGGGGGACAGGGGCCCTTATCTATGGCTACACCTTC. As protein: CASSWGTGALIYGYTF.

This clonotype was seen repeatedly, ten times or more. The chain uses TRBV4-1 and TRBJ2-7, with 8 bases aligning to TRBD2. V dropped 4 bases and J dropped 7; count of bases not matched to a gene: 9. The CDR3 runs to 14 residues. The germline V gene has CDR1 MGHRA and CDR2 YSYEKL. The CDR3 is CASSRRRGAEEQYF. CDR3 coding DNA: TGCGCCAGCAGCCGGAGGCGGGGGGCGGAGGAGCAGTACTTC.

V usage is TRBV10-2 and J usage is TRBJ2-2, with 9 bases lining up with TRBD1. The CDR3 totals 15 residues. Per germline, CDR1 WSHSY and CDR2 SAAADI. Trimming cost V 3 bases and J 6 bases; bases outside gene matches: 5. CDR3 nucleotide sequence: TGCGCCAGCAGTGAAACACAGGGGGCCTCCGGGGAGCTGTTTTTT. Translated, it gives CASSETQGASGELFF.